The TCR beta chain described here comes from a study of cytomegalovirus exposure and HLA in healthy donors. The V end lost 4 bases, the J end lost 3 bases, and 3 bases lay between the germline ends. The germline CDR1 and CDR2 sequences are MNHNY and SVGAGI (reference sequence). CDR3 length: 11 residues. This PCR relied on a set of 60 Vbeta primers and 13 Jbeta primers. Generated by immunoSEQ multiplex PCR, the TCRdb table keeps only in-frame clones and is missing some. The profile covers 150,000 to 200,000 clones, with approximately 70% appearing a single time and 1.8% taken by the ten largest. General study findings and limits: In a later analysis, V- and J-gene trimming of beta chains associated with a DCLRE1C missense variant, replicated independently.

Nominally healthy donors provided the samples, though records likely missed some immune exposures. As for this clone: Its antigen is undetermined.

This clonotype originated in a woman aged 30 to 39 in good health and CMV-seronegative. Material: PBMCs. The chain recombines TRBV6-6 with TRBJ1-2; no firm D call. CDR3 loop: CASSSDYGYTF. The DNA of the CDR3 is TGTGCCAGCAGTTCCGACTATGGCTACACCTTC.